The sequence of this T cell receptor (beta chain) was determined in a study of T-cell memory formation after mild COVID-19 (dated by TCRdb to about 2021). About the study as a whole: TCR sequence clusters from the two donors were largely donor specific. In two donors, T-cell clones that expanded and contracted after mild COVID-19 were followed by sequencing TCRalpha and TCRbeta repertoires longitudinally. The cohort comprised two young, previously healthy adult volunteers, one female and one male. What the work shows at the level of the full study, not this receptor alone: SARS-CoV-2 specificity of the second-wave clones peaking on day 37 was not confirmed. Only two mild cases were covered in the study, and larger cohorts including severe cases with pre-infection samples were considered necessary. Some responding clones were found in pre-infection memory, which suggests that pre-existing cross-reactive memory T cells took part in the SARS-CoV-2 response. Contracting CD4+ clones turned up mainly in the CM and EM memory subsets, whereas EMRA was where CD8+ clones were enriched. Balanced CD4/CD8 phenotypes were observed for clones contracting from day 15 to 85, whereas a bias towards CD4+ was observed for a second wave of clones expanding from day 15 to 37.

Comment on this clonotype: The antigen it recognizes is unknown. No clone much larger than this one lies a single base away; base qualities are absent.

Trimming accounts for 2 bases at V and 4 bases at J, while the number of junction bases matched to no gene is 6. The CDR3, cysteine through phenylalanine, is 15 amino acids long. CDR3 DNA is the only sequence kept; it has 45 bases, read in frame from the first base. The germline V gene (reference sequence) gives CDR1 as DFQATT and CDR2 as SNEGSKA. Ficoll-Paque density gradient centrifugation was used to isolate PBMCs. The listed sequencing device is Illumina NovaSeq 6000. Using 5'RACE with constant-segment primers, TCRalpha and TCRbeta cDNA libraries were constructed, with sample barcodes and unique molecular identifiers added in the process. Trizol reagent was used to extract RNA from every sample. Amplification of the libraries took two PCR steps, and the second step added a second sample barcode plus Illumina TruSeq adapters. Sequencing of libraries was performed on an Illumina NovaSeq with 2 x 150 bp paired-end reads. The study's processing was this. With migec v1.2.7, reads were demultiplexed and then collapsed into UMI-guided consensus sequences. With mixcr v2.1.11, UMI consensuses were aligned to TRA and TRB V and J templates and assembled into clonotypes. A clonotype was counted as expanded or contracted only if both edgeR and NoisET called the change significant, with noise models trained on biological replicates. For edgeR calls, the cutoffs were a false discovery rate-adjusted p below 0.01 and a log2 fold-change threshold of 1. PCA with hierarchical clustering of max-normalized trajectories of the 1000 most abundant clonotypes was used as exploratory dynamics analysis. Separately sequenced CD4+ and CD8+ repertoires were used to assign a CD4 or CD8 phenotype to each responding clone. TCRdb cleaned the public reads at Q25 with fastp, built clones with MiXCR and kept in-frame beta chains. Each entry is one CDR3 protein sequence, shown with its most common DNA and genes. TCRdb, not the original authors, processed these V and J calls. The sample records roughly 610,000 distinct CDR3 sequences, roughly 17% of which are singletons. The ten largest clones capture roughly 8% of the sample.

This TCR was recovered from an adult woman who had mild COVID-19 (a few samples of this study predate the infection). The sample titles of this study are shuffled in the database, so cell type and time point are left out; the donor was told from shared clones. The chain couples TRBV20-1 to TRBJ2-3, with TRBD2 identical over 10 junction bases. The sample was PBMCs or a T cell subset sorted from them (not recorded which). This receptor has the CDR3 CSARKASGGSDTQYF. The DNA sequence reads TGCAGTGCTAGAAAGGCTAGCGGGGGCTCAGATACGCAGTATTTT.